Each of the 7 T cell receptor beta chains below was sequenced from the same sample in a study of cytomegalovirus exposure and HLA in healthy donors. With 60 Vbeta and 13 Jbeta primers, the PCR was carried out. Libraries were prepared by immunoSEQ multiplex PCR; TCRdb keeps only in-frame clonotypes and omits some of them. The table lists around 74,000 clones, around 79% of them singletons. What was sequenced was PBMCs. The receptors were gathered from a young man in good health and CMV-seronegative.

The chain couples TRBV29-1 to TRBJ2-7, with 8 positions matching TRBD1. With 7 bases clipped from V and 0 bases from J, the junction kept 8 bases outside the gene matches. CDR3 length: 14 amino acids. Per germline, CDR1 SQVTM and CDR2 ANQGSEA. The CDR3 DNA sequence: TGCAGCGCCGGCGAGGGGACAGGCTCCTACGAGCAGTACTTC. Encoded protein: CSAGEGTGSYEQYF.

This chain uses TRBV7-9 with TRBJ2-5; tentatively, D is TRBD2 (6 bases). Germline V gene sequence: CDR1 SEHNR, CDR2 FQNEAQ (reference sequence). CDR3 length: 15 residues. V gave up 2 bases and J gave up 2 bases, with 12 bases separating them. In DNA form, the CDR3 reads TGTGCCAGCAGCTTAAATTCGGGAGTTCAAGAGACCCAGTACTTC. Translating it yields CASSLNSGVQETQYF.

The chain recombines TRBV19 with TRBJ1-2; TRBD1 aligns across 7 bases. CDR1 and CDR2 from the germline V gene are LNHDA and SQIVND (reference sequence). The length of the CDR3 is 15 residues. Unmatched junction bases numbered 8, after V lost 4 bases and J lost 3 bases. The CDR3 reads CASSSWDSFYYGYTF. CDR3 nucleotides: TGTGCCAGTAGTAGCTGGGACAGTTTTTACTATGGCTACACCTTC.

The chain employs TRBV30 and TRBJ1-5; no reliable D call. Between the trimmed V and J ends, which lost 1 base and 3 bases, there was a span of 28 bases. The CDR3 has 20 amino acids. Germline CDR1 reads GTSNPN; CDR2 reads SVGIG (reference sequence). CDR3 bases: TGTGCCTGGAGTGGAGTTTCGAACAGCACGGGGATGTTTATCAATCAGCCCCAGCATTTT. As protein: CAWSGVSNSTGMFINQPQHF.

J is TRBJ2-7 and V is TRBV7-2; 8 bases agree with TRBD2. The trim removed 1 base at V and 6 bases at J, leaving 5 bases unmatched. Germline assignment: CDR1 SGHTA and CDR2 FQGNSA. This CDR3 has 14 residues. CDR3 residues: CASSLGPAGGEQYF. The CDR3 bases are TGTGCCAGCAGCTTAGGTCCTGCGGGGGGCGAGCAGTACTTC.

The chain couples TRBV29-1 to TRBJ2-2; no clear D. V was clipped by 4 bases and J by 4 bases, with 16 bases between them. Per the germline V gene, CDR1 is SQVTM and CDR2 is ANQGSEA. The CDR3 covers 15 residues. This chain's CDR3 is CSVGRSFPGTGELFF. CDR3 DNA sequence: TGCAGCGTTGGCCGGTCTTTCCCGGGCACCGGGGAGCTGTTTTTT.

V usage is TRBV30 and J usage is TRBJ1-2; TRBD1 matches at 7 bases. Germline assignment: CDR1 GTSNPN and CDR2 SVGIG (reference sequence). V was pared by 2 bases and J by 8 bases, with 8 bases of the junction left unmatched. This CDR3 has 13 residues. CDR3 sequence (DNA): TGTGCCTGGAGTCATAACAGGGGCCGGGGCTACACCTTC. The encoded protein is CAWSHNRGRGYTF.